This T cell receptor (beta chain) came from a study of control samples from healthy donors and cancer patients. Clones were read by immunoSEQ multiplex PCR, and TCRdb kept only the in-frame ones, dropping some. The repertoire includes over 55,000 clones, about 91% of them detected once, and around 0.9% sits in the top ten. Germline-derived CDR1 and CDR2 are SGHRS and YFSETQ. The V end was cut by 2 bases, the J end by 0 bases, with 12 bases between. CDR3 size: 16 residues. This chain uses TRBV5-1 with TRBJ2-1, with a tentative D call TRBD1 (6 bases). The sequence was collected from a man aged 30-40 years with colorectal cancer. What was sequenced was PBMCs. CDR3 in amino acids: CASSFRQALSYNEQFF. CDR3 nucleotides: TGCGCCAGCAGCTTTCGACAGGCCCTCTCCTACAATGAGCAGTTCTTC.